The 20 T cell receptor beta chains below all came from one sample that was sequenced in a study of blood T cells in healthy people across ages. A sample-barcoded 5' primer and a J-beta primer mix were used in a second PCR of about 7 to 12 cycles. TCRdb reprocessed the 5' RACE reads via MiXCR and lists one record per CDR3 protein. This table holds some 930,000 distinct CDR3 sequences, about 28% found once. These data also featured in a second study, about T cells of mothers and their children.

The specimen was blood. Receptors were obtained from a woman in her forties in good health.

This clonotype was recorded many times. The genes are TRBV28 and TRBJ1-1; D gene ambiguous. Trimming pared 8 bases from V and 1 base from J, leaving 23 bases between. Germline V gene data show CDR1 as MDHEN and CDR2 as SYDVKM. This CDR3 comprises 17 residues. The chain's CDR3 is CASGHSFFRRANTEAFF. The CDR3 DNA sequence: TGTGCCAGCGGCCACAGTTTCTTTAGGCGTGCGAACACTGAAGCTTTCTTT.

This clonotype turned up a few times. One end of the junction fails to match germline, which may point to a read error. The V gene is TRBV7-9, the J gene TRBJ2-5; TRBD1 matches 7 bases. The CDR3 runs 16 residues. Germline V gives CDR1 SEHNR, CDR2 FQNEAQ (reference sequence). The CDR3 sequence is CASGLGDRAEEETQYF. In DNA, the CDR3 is TGTGCCAGCGGCTTAGGAGACAGGGCAGAGGAAGAGACCCAGTACTTC.

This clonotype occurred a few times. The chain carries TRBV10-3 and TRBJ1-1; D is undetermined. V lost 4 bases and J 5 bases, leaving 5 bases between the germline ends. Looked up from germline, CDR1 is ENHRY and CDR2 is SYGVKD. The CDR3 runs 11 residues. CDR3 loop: CAISGRTEAFF. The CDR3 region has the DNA TGTGCCATCAGTGGAAGAACTGAAGCTTTCTTT.

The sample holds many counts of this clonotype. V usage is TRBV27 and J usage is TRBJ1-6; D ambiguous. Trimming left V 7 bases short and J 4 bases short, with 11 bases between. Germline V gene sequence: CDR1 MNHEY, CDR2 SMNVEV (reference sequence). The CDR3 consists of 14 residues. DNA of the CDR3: TGTGCCAGCAAGCAGACGGATTATAATTCACCCCTCCACTTT. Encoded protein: CASKQTDYNSPLHF.

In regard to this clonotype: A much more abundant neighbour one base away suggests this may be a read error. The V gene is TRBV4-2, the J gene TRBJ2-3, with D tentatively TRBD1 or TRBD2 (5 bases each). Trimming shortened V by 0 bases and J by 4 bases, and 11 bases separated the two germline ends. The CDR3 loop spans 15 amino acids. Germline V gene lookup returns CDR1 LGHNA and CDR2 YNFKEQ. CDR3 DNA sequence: TGTGCCAGCAGCCAAGAAATGGGGACCGCAGATACGCAGTATTTT. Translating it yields CASSQEMGTADTQYF.

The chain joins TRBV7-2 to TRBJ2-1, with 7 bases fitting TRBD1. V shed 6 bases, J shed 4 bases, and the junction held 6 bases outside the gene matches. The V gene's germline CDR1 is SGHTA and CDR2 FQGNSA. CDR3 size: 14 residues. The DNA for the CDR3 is TGTGCCAGCAGGGCCGGGACAGTGTACAATGAGCAGTTCTTC. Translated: CASRAGTVYNEQFF. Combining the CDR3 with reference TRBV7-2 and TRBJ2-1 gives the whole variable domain GAGVSQSPSNKVTEKGKDVELRCDPISGHTALYWYRQSLGQGLEFLIYFQGNSAPDKSGLPSDRFSAERTGGSVSTLTIQRTQQEDSAVYLCASRAGTVYNEQFFGPGTRLTVL.

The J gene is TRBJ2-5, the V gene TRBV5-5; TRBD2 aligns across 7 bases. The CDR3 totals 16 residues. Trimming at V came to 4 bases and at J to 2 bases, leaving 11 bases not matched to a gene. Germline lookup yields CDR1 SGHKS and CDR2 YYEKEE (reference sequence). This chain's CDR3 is CASSPHWRGLQETQYF. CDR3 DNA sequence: TGTGCCAGCAGCCCCCACTGGCGGGGGTTGCAAGAGACCCAGTACTTC.

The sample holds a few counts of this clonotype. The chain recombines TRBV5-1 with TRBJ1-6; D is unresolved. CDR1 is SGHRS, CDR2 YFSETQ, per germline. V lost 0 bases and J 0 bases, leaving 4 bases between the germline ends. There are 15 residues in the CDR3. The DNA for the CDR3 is TGCGCCAGCAGCTTGGGGTTCTCCTATAATTCACCCCTCCACTTT. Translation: CASSLGFSYNSPLHF.

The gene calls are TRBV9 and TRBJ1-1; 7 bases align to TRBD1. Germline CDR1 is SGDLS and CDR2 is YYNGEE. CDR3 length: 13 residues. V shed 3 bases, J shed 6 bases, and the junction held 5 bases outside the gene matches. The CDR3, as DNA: TGTGCCAGCAGCGGGGAAGGACAGGCTGAAGCTTTCTTT. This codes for CASSGEGQAEAFF.

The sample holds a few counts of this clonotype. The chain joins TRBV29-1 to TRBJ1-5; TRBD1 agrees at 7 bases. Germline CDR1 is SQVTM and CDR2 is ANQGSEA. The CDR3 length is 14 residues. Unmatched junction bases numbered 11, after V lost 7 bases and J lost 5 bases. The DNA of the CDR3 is TGCAGCGCAGGATGGGCAGGGGGTGATCAGCCCCAGCATTTT. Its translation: CSAGWAGGDQPQHF.

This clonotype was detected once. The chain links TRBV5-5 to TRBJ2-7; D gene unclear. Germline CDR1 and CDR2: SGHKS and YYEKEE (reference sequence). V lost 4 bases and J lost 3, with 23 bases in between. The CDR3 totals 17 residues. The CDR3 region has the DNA TGTGCCAGCAGCCCGACCCCGGACCCAACAAACTACTACGAGCAGTACTTC. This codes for CASSPTPDPTNYYEQYF.

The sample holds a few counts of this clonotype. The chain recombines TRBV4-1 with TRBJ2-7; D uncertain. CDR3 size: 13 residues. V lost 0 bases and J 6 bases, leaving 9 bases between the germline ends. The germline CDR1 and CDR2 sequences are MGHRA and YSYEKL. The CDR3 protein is CASSQDLLGEQYF. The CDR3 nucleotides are TGCGCCAGCAGCCAAGATCTCCTGGGCGAGCAGTACTTC.

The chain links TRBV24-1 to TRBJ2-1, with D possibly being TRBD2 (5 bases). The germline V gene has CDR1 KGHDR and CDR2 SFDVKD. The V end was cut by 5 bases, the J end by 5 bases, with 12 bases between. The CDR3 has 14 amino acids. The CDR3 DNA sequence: TGTGCCACCAGTGGCGGCGGACTCCACAATGAGCAGTTCTTC. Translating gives CATSGGGLHNEQFF.

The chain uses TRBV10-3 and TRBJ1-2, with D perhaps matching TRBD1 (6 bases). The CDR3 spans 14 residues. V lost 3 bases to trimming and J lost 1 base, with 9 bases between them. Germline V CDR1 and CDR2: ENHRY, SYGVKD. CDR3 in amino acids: CAISDQDSNYGYTF. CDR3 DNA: TGTGCCATCAGTGACCAGGACAGTAACTATGGCTACACCTTC.

The CDR3 loop is CASSYSTINDGYTF. For the CDR3, the DNA is TGTGCCAGCAGCTACTCCACTATCAACGATGGCTACACCTTC. The rearrangement joins TRBV7-9 to TRBJ1-2; D is unresolved. The germline V and J ends were trimmed by 4 bases and 6 bases, with 15 bases remaining between them. The germline gives CDR1 SEHNR, CDR2 FQNEAQ (reference sequence). The CDR3 extends over 14 amino acids.

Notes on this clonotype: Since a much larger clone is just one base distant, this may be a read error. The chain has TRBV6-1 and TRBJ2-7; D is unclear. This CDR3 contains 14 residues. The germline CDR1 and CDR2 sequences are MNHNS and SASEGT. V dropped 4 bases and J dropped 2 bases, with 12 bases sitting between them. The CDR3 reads CASSGPFPPYEQYF. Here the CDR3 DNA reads TGTGCCAGCAGTGGCCCCTTTCCCCCCTACGAGCAGTACTTC.

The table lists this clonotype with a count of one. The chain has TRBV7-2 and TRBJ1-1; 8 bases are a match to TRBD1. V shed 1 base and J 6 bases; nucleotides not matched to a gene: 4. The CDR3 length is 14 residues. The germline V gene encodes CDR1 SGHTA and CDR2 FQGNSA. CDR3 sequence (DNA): TGTGCCAGCAGCTTAGGGACAGGGATCCCTGAAGCTTTCTTT. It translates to CASSLGTGIPEAFF.

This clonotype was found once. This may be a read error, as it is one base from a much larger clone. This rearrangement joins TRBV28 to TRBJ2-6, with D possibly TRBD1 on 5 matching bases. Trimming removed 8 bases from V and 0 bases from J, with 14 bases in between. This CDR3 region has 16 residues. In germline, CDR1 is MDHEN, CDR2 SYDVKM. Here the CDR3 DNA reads TGTGCCAGCGGACGGACATCTGGCTCTGGGGCCAACGTCCTGACTTTC. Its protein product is CASGRTSGSGANVLTF.

Here the CDR3 DNA reads TGTGCCAGCAGCCAGGGAGGAGTTGTCTTCTTCTCCTACGAGCAGTACTTC. It specifies CASSQGGVVFFSYEQYF. The chain employs TRBV3-1 and TRBJ2-7, with a possible D match to TRBD2 (6 bases). CDR3 length: 17 amino acids. Per the germline V gene, CDR1 is LGHDT and CDR2 is YNNKEL (reference sequence). V was pared by 3 bases and J by 0 bases, with 18 bases between.

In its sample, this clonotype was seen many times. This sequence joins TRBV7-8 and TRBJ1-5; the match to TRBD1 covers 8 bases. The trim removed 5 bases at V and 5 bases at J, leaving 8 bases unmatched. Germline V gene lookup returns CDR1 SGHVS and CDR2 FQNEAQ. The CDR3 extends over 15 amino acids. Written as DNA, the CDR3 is TGTGCCAGCAGCCAAGGACAGGGCCCTCATCAGCCCCAGCATTTT. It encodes CASSQGQGPHQPQHF.